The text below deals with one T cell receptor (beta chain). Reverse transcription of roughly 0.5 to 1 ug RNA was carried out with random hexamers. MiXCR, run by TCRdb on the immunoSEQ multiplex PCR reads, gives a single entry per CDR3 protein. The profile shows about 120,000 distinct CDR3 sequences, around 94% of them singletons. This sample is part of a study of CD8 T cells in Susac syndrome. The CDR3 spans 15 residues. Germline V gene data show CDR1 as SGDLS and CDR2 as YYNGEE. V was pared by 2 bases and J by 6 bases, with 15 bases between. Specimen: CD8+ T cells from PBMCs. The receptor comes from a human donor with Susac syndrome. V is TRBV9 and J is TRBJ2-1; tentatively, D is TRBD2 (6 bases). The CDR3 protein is CASSVGAGRGNEQFF. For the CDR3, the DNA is TGTGCCAGCAGCGTGGGAGCGGGTAGGGGCAATGAGCAGTTCTTC.